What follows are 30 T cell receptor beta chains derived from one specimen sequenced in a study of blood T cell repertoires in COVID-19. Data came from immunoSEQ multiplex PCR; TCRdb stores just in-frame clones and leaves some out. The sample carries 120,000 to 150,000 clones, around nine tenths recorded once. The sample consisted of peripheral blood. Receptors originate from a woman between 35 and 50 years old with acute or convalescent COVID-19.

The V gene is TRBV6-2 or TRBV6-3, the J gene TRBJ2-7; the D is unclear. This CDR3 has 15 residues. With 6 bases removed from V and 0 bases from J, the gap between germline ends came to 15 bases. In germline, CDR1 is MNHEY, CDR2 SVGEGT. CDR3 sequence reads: CASSPSPMSSYEQYF. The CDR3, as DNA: TGTGCCAGCAGCCCGTCCCCGATGAGCTCCTACGAGCAGTACTTC.

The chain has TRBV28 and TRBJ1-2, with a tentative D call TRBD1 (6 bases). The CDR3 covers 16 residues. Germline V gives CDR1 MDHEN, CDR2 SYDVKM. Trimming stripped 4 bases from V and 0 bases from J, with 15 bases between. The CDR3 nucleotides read TGTGCCAGCAGTTCGTTCCCCGGGACACCTAACTATGGCTACACCTTC. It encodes CASSSFPGTPNYGYTF.

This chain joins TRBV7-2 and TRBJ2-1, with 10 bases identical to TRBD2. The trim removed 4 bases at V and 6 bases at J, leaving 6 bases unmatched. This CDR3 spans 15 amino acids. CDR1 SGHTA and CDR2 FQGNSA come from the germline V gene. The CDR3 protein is CASSSMTSGFNEQFF. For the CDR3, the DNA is TGTGCCAGCAGCTCAATGACTAGCGGGTTCAATGAGCAGTTCTTC.

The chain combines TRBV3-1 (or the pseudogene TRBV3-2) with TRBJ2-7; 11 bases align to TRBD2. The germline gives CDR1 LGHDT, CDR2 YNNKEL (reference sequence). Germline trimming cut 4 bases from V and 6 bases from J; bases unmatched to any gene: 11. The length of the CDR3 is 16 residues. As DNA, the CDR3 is TGTGCCAGCAGCCGCAGAACTAGCGGGAGTGCAGGCGAGCAGTACTTC. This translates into CASSRRTSGSAGEQYF.

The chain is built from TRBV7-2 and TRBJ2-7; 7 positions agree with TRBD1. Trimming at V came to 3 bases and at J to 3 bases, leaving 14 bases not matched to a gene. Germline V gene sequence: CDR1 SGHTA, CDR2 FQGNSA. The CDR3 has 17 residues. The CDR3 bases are TGTGCCAGCAGCTTCCCGTCCACAGGGGAGCCGCACTACGAGCAGTACTTC. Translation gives CASSFPSTGEPHYEQYF.

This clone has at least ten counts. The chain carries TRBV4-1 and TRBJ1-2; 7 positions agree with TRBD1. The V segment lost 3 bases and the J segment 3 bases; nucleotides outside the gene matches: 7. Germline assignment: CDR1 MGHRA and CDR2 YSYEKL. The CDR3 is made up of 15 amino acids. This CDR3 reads CASSHSRDRDYGYTF. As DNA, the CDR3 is TGCGCCAGCAGCCACAGCCGAGACAGGGACTATGGCTACACCTTC.

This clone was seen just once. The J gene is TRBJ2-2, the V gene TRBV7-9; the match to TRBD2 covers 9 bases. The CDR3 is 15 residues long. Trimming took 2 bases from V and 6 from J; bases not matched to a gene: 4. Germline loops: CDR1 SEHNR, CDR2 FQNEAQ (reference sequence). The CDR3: CASSLQAGGSGELFF. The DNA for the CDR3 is TGTGCCAGCAGCTTACAAGCGGGGGGATCCGGGGAGCTGTTTTTT.

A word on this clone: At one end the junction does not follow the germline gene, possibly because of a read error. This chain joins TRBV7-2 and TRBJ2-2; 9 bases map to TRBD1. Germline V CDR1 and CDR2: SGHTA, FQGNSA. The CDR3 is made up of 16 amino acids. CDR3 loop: CVSSLAGQGLSGELFF. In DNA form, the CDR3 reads TGTGTCAGCAGCTTAGCAGGACAGGGGTTGAGCGGGGAGCTGTTTTTT.

CDR3 residues: CASSFEGTGYEQYF. Here the CDR3 DNA reads TGTGCCAGCAGCTTTGAGGGGACAGGCTACGAGCAGTACTTC. This chain uses TRBV13 with TRBJ2-7; TRBD1 aligns across 8 bases. The V segment lost 3 bases and the J segment 3 bases; nucleotides outside the gene matches: 4. This CDR3 contains 14 residues. Germline V gene sequence: CDR1 PRHDT, CDR2 FYEKMQ (reference sequence).

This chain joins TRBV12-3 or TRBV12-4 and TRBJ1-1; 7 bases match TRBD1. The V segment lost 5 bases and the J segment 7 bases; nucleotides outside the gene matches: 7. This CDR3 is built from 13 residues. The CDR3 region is CASSPGQEREAFF. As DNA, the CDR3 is TGTGCCAGCAGTCCAGGACAGGAGCGTGAAGCTTTCTTT.

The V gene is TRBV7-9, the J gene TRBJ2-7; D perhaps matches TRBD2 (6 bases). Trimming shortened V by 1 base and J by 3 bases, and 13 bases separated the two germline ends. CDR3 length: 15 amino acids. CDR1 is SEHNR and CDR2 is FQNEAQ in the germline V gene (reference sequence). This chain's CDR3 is CASSLGPSVLYEQYF. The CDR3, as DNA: TGTGCCAGCAGCTTAGGTCCTAGCGTCCTCTACGAGCAGTACTTC.

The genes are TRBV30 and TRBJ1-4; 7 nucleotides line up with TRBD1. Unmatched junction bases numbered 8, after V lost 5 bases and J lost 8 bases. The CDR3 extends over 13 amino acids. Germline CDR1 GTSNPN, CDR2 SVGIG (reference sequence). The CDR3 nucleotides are TGTGCCTGGGGAGACAGGGTAGAGGAAAAACTGTTTTTT. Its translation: CAWGDRVEEKLFF.

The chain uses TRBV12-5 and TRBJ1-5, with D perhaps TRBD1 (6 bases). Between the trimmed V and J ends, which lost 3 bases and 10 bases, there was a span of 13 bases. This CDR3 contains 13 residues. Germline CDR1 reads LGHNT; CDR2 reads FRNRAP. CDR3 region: CASGLDSGVPQHF. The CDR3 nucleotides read TGTGCTAGTGGTTTAGATTCAGGGGTACCCCAGCATTTT.

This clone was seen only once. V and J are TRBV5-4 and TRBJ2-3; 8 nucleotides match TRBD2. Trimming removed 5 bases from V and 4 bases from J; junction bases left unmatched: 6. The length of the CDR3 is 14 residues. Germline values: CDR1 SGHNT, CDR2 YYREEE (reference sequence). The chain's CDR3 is CASSPSGSADTQYF. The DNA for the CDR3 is TGTGCCAGCAGTCCAAGCGGGAGTGCAGATACGCAGTATTTT.

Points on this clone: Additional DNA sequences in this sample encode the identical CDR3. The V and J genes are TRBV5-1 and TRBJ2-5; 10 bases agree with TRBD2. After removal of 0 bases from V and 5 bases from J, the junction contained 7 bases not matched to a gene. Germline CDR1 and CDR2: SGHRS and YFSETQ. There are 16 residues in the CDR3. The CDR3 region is CASSLEVAGGWETQYF. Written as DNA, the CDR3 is TGCGCCAGCAGCTTGGAGGTAGCGGGGGGTTGGGAGACCCAGTACTTC. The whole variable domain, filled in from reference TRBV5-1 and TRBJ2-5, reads KAGVTQTPRYLIKTRGQQVTLSCSPISGHRSVSWYQQTPGQGLQFLFEYFSETQRNKGNFPGRFSGRQFSNSRSEMNVSTLELGDSALYLCASSLEVAGGWETQYFGPGTRLLVL.

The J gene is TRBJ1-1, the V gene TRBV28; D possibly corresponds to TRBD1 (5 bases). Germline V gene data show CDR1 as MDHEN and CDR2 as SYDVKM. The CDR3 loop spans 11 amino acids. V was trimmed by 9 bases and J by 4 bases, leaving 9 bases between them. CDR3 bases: TGTGCCAGTGGGAGGGGCACTGAAGCTTTCTTT. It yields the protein CASGRGTEAFF.

This CDR3 reads CASSPPFRGSSNYGYTF. CDR3 DNA sequence: TGTGCCAGCTCACCACCTTTCAGGGGATCTTCTAACTATGGCTACACCTTC. The V and J genes are TRBV18 and TRBJ1-2; maybe TRBD1 (6 bases). The CDR3 runs 17 residues. Germline V gene lookup returns CDR1 KGHSH and CDR2 LQKENI. Trimming removed 0 bases at V and 0 bases at J, with 14 bases between.

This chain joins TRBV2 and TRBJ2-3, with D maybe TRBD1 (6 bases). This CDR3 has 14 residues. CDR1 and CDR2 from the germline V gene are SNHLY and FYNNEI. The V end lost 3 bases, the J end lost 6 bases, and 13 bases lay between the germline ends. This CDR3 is CASSDQTGSDTQYF. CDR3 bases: TGTGCCAGCAGTGATCAAACAGGGTCGGATACGCAGTATTTT. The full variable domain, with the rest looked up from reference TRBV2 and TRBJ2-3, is EPEVTQTPSHQVTQMGQEVILRCVPISNHLYFYWYRQILGQKVEFLVSFYNNEISEKSEIFDDQFSVERPDGSNFTLKIRSTKLEDSAMYFCASSDQTGSDTQYFGPGTRLTVL.

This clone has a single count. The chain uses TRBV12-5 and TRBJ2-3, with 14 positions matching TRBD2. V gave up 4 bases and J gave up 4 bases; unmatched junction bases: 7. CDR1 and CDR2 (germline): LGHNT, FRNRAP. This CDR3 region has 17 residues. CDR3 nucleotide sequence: TGTGCTAGTGGTTCCGCGACTAGCGGGAGGGGGTCAGATACGCAGTATTTT. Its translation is CASGSATSGRGSDTQYF.

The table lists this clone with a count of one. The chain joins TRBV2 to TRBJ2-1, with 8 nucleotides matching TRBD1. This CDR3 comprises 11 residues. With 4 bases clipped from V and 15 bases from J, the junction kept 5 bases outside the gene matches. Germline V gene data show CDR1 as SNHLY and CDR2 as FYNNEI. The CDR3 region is CASSVDRAPFF. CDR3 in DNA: TGTGCCAGCAGTGTGGACAGGGCTCCGTTCTTC. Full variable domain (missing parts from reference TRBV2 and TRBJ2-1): EPEVTQTPSHQVTQMGQEVILRCVPISNHLYFYWYRQILGQKVEFLVSFYNNEISEKSEIFDDQFSVERPDGSNFTLKIRSTKLEDSAMYFCASSVDRAPFFGPGTRLTVL.

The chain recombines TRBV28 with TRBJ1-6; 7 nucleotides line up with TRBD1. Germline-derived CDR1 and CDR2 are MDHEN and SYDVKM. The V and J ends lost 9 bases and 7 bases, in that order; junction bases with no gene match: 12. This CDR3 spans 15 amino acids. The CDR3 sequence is CASYRGPTKNSPLHF. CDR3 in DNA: TGTGCCAGTTACAGGGGCCCGACGAAAAATTCACCCCTCCACTTT.

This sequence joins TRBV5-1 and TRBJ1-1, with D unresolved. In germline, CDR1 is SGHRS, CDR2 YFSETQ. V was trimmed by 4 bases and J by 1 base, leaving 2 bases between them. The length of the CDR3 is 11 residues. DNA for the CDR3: TGCGCCAGCAGCCAGAACACTGAAGCTTTCTTT. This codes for CASSQNTEAFF.

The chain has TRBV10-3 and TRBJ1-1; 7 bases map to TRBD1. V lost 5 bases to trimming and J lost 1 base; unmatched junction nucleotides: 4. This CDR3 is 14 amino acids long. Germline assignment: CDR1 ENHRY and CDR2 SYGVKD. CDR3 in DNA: TGTGCCATCAGTAACAGGGGAGAGAACACTGAAGCTTTCTTT. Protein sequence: CAISNRGENTEAFF.

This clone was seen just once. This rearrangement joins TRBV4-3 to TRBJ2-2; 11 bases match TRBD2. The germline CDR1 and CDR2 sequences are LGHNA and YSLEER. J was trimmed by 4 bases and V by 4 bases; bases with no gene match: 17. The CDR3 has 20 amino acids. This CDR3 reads CASSRAPSFSGGAITGELFF. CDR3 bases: TGCGCCAGCAGCCGAGCTCCTTCTTTTAGCGGGGGGGCCATCACCGGGGAGCTGTTTTTT.

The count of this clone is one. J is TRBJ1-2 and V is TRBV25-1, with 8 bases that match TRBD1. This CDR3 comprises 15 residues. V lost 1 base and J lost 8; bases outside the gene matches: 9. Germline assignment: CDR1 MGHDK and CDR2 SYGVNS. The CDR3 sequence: CASSEFNQGAGGYTF. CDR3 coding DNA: TGTGCCAGCAGTGAATTTAATCAGGGGGCGGGAGGCTACACCTTC.

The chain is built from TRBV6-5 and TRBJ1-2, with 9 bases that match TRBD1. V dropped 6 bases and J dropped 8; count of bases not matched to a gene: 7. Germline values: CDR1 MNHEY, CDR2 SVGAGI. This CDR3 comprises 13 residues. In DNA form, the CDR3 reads TGTGCCAGCAGACGCGGGACAGGGCGAGGCTACACCTTC. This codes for CASRRGTGRGYTF.

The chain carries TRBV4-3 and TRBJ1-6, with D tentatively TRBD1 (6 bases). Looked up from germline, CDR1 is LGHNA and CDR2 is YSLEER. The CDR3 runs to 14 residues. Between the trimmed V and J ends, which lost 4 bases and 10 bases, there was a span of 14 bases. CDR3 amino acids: CASSPASGGSPLHF. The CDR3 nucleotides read TGCGCCAGCAGCCCTGCGTCGGGGGGCTCACCCCTCCACTTT.

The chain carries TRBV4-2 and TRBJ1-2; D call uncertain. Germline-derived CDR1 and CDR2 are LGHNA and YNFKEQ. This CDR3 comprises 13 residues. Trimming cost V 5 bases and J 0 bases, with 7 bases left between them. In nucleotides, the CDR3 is TGTGCCAGCAGCGGAGGTTCTAACTATGGCTACACCTTC. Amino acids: CASSGGSNYGYTF.

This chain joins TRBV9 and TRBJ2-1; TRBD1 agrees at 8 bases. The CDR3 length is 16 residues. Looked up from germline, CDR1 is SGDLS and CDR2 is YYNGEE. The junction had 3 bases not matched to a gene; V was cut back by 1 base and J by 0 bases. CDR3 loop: CASSVRQGSSYNEQFF. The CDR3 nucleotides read TGTGCCAGCAGCGTACGACAGGGGAGCTCCTACAATGAGCAGTTCTTC.

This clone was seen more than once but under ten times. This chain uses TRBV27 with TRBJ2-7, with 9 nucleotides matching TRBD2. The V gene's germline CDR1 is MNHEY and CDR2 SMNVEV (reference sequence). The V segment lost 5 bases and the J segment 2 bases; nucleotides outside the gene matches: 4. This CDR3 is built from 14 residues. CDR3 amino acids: CASSLASGTYEQYF. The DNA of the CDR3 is TGTGCCAGCAGTCTTGCTAGCGGGACCTACGAGCAGTACTTC.